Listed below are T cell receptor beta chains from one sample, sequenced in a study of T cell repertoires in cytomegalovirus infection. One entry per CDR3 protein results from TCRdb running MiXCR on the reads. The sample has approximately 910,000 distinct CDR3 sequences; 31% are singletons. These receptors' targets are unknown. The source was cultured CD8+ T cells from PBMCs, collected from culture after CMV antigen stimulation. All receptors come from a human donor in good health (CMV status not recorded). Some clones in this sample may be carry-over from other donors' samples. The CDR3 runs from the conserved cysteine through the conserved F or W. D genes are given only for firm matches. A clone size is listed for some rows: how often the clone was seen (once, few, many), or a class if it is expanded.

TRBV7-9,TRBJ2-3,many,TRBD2,TGTGCCAGCAGCTTAGGATACGAGGGACTAAGCACAGATACGCAGTATTTT,CASSLGYEGLSTDTQYF
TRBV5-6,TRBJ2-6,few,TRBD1,TGTGCCAGCAGTCGGATCGGGACAGGGCCCTCTGGGGCCAACGTCCTGACTTTC,CASSRIGTGPSGANVLTF
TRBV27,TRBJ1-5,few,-,TGTGCCAGCAGTACCGGGACACAGAATCAGCCCCAGCATTTT,CASSTGTQNQPQHF
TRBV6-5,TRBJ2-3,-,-,TGTGCCAGCAGTTACTGGGGGGGCGGAGATACGCAGTATTTT,CASSYWGGGDTQYF
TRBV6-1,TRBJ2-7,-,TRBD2,TGTGCCAGCAGTGTTAGCGGGGGCCTAATAAACTACGAGCAGTACTTC,CASSVSGGLINYEQYF
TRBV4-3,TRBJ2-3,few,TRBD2,TGCGCCAGCAGCCAAGATCCGGGGGGGGGCCGGACAGATACGCAGTATTTT,CASSQDPGGGRTDTQYF
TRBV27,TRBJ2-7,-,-,TGTGCCAGCAGTCCTCCCGGCCCTCTACTGGGGGAGCAGTACTTC,CASSPPGPLLGEQYF
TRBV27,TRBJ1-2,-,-,TGTGCCAGCTCCGACAATTCTAACTATGGCTACACCTTC,CASSDNSNYGYTF
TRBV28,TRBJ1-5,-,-,TGTGCCAGCAGTTTAATGGATAGAAGCAATCAGCCCCAGCATTTT,CASSLMDRSNQPQHF
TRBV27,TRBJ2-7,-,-,TGTGCCAGCAGTTCTTACAGTGGGGCCTACGAGCAGTACTTC,CASSSYSGAYEQYF
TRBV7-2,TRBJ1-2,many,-,TGTGCCAGCCGGACATTTTATGGCTACACCTTC,CASRTFYGYTF
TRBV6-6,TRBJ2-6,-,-,TGTGCCAGCAGTTCAGGACTAATCCCCCTCTGGGCCAACGTCCTGACTTTC,CASSSGLIPLWANVLTF
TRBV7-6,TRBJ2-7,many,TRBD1,TGTGCCAGCAGCTTAACCGACAGGGACTCCTACGAGCAGTACTTC,CASSLTDRDSYEQYF
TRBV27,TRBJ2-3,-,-,TGTGCCAGCACCGGGGGCAGGTCAGATACGCAGTATTTT,CASTGGRSDTQYF
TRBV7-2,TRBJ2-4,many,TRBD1,TGTGCCAGCAGAACCAGGGGGCTCTCTGCCAAAAACATTCAGTACTTC,CASRTRGLSAKNIQYF
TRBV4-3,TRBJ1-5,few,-,TGCGCCAGCAGCCGCGGGACCAATCAGCCCCAGCATTTT,CASSRGTNQPQHF
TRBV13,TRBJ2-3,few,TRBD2,TGTGCCAGCAGCCAGACTAGCGAGCTCCATACGCAGTATTTT,CASSQTSELHTQYF
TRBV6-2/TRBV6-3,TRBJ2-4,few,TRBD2,TGTGCCAGCGGACTAGCGGGGGGGCAGGACATTCAGTACTTC,CASGLAGGQDIQYF
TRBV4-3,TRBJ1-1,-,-,TGCGCCAGCAGCCAAGGATCAGGGGTCGATACTGAAGCTTTCTTT,CASSQGSGVDTEAFF
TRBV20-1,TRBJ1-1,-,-,TGCAGTGCTAGAGTAACTCCACAAATGGTCACTGAAGCTTTCTTT,CSARVTPQMVTEAFF
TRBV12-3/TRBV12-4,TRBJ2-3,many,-,TGTGCCAGCAGTAACCTGGGTGGTCAGGACACAGATACGCAGTATTTT,CASSNLGGQDTDTQYF
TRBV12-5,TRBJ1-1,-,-,TGTGCTAGTGGTTTTCTGAACACTGAAGCTTTCTTT,CASGFLNTEAFF
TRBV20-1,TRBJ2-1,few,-,TGCAGTGCTAGAGCTCCTGGACGGGGTTCCTACAATGAGCAGTTCTTC,CSARAPGRGSYNEQFF
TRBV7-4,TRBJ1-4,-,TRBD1,TGTGCCAGCACCCCTACCGGGACAGGGTTTCGGGCTAATGAAAAACTGTTTTTT,CASTPTGTGFRANEKLFF
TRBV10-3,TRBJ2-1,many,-,TGTGCCATCAGTGGGAACCCGGAGGGCCAAGAGGCCTACAATGAGCAGTTCTTC,CAISGNPEGQEAYNEQFF
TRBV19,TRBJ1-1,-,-,TGTGCCAGTAGTATTTCGACGGTTTCTGAAGCTTTCTTT,CASSISTVSEAFF
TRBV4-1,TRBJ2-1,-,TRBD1,TGCGCCAGCAGCCAGTATACAGGGGGACCTGAGCAGTTCTTC,CASSQYTGGPEQFF
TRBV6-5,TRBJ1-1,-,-,TGTGCCAGCAGTTACAGATGGATTGAACGTGAAGCTTTCTTT,CASSYRWIEREAFF
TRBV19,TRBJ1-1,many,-,TGTGCCAGTACCACTTGGCGGGGCATAGGCACTGAAGCTTTCTTT,CASTTWRGIGTEAFF
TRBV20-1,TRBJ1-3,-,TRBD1,TGCAGCATCCCGGGACAGGGGGAAGGAAACACCATATATTTT,CSIPGQGEGNTIYF
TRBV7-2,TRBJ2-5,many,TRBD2,TGTGCCAGCAGCTTAGGACTAGCGGGGGAGACCCAGTACTTC,CASSLGLAGETQYF
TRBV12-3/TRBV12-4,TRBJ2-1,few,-,TGTGCCAGCGAGGGGCCCAATGAGCAGTTCTTC,CASEGPNEQFF
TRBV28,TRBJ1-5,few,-,TGTGCCAGCAGATCAGACAGGTTAAGCAATCAGCCCCAGCATTTT,CASRSDRLSNQPQHF
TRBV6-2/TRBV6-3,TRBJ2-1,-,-,TGTGCCAGCAGCGTCCTCCGGGCTTACAATGAGCAGTTCTTC,CASSVLRAYNEQFF
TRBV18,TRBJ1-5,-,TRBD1,TGTGCCAGCTCAGCTAGGGACAGACTTAGGAATCAGCCCCAGCATTTT,CASSARDRLRNQPQHF
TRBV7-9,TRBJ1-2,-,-,TGTGCCAGCAGCTCCTCGAGTGTGATCTATGGCTACACCTTC,CASSSSSVIYGYTF
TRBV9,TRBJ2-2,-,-,TGTGCCAGCAGCGTAGCGGGAAGGAACACCGGGGAGCTGTTTTTT,CASSVAGRNTGELFF